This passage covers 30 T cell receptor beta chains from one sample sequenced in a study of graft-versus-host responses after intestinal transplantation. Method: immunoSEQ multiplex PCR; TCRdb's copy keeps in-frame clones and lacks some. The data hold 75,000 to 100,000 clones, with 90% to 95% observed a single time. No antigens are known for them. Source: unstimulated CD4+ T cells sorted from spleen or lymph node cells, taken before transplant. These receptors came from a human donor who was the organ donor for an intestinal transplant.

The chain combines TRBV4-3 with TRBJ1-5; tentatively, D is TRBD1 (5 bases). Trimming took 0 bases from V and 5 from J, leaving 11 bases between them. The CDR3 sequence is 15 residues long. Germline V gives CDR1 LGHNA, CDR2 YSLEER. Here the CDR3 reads CASSQDGAKDQPQHF. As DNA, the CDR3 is TGCGCCAGCAGCCAAGATGGGGCCAAGGATCAGCCCCAGCATTTT.

CDR3 in amino acids: CASSQDDRIGEKLFF. CDR3 nucleotides: TGCGCCAGCAGCCAAGACGATCGGATCGGGGAAAAACTGTTTTTT. V is TRBV4-3 and J is TRBJ1-4; the D is unclear. CDR1 is LGHNA and CDR2 is YSLEER in the germline V gene. V lost 0 bases and J lost 8, with 13 bases in between. The CDR3 length is 15 residues.

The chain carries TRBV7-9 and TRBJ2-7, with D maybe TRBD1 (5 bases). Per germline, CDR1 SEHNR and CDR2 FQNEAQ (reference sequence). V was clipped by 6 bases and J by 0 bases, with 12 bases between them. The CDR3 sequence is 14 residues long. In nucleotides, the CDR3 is TGTGCCAGCAGTTCGGACACTTACTCCTACGAGCAGTACTTC. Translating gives CASSSDTYSYEQYF.

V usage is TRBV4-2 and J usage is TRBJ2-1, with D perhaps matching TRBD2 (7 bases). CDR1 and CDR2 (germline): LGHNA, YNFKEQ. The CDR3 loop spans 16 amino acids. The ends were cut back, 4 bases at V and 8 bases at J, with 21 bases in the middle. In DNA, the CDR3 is TGTGCCAGCAGCCCCAACGAGGCAGGGGAGGGGGATGAGCAGTTCTTC. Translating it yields CASSPNEAGEGDEQFF.

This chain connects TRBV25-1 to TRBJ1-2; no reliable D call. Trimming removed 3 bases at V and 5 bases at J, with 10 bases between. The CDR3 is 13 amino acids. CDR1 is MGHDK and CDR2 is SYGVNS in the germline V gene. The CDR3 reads CASSDIGRYGYTF. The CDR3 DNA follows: TGTGCCAGCAGTGACATAGGGAGGTATGGCTACACCTTC.

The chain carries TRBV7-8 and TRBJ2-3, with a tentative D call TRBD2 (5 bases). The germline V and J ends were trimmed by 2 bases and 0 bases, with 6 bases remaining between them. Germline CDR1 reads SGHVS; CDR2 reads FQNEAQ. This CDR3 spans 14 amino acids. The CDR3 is CASSLPGSTDTQYF. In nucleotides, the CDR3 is TGTGCCAGCAGCTTACCGGGGAGCACAGATACGCAGTATTTT.

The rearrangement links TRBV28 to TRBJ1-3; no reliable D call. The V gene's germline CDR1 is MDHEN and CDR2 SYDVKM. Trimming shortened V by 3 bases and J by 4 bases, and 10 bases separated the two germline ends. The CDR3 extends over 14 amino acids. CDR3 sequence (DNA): TGTGCCAGCAGTTTTTCGCAGTTCGGAAACACCATATATTTT. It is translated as CASSFSQFGNTIYF. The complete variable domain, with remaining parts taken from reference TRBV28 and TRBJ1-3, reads DVKVTQSSRYLVKRTGEKVFLECVQDMDHENMFWYRQDPGLGLRLIYFSYDVKMKEKGDIPEGYSVSREKKERFSLILESASTNQTSMYLCASSFSQFGNTIYFGEGSWLTVV.

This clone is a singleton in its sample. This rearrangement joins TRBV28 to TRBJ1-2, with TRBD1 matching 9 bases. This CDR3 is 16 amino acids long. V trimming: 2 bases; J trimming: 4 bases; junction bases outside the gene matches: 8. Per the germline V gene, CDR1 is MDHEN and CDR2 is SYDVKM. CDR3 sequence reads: CASSLHTGGRGYGYTF. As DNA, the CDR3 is TGTGCCAGCAGTTTACATACAGGGGGCAGAGGCTATGGCTACACCTTC.

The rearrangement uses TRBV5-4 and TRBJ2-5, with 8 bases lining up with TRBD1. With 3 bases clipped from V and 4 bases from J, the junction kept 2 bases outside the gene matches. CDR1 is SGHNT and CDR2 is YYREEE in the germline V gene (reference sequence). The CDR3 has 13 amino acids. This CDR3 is CASSYGQGETQYF. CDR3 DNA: TGTGCCAGCAGCTACGGACAGGGAGAGACCCAGTACTTC.

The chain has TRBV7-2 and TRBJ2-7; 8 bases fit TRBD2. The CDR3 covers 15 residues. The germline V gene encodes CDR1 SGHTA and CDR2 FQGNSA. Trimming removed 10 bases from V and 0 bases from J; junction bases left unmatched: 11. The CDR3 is CATGGATVSSYEQYF. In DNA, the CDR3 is TGTGCCACCGGGGGGGCCACAGTCAGCTCCTACGAGCAGTACTTC.

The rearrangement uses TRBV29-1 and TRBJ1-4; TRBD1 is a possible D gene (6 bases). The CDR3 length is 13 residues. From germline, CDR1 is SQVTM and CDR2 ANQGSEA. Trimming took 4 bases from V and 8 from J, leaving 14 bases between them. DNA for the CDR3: TGCAGCGTTGCAGAATCAGGGGTCGAAAAACTGTTTTTT. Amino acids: CSVAESGVEKLFF.

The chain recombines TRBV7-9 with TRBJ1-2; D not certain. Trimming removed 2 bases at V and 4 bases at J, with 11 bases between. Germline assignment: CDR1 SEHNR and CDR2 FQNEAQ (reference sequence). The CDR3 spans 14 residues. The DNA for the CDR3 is TGTGCCAGCAGCTTACCTCAGGTTTTCTATGGCTACACCTTC. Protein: CASSLPQVFYGYTF.

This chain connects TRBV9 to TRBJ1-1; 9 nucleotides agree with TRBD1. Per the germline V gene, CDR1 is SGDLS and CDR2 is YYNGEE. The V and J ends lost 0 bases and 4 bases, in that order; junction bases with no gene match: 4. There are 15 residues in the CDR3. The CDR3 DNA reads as TGTGCCAGCAGCGTAGCTACAGGGGGCGTCACTGAAGCTTTCTTT. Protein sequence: CASSVATGGVTEAFF.

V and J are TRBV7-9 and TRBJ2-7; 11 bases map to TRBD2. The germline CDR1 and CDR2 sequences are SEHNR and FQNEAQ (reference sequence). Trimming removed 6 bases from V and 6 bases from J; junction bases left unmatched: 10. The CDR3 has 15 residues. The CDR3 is CASRLAGAAGGEQYF. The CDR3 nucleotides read TGTGCCAGCAGACTAGCGGGAGCGGCGGGGGGCGAGCAGTACTTC.

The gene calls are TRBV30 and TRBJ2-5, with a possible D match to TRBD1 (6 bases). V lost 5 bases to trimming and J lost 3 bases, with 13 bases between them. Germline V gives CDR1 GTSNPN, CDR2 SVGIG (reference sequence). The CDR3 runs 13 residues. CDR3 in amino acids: CAWSQGLEETQYF. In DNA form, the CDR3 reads TGTGCCTGGTCCCAGGGGTTGGAAGAGACCCAGTACTTC.

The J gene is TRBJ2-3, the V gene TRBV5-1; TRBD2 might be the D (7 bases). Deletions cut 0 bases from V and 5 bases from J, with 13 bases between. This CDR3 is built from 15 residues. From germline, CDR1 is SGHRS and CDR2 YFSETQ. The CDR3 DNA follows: TGCGCCAGCAGCTTGGGAGGGGGGGCCAGAGATACGCAGTATTTT. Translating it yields CASSLGGGARDTQYF. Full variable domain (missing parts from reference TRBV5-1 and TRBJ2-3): KAGVTQTPRYLIKTRGQQVTLSCSPISGHRSVSWYQQTPGQGLQFLFEYFSETQRNKGNFPGRFSGRQFSNSRSEMNVSTLELGDSALYLCASSLGGGARDTQYFGPGTRLTVL.

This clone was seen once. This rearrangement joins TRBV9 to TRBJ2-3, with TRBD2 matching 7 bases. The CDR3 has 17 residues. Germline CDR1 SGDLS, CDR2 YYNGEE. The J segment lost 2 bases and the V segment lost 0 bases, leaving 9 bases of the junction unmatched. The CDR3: CASSVARGYGSTDTQYF. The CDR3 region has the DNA TGTGCCAGCAGCGTAGCGCGGGGGTATGGTTCCACAGATACGCAGTATTTT.

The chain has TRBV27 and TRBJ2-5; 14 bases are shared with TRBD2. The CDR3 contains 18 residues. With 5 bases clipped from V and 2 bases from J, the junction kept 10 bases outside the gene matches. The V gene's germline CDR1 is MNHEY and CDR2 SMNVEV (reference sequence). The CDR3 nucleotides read TGTGCCAGCAGTCCGCCTCGACTAGCGGGGGGGCGGCAAGAGACCCAGTACTTC. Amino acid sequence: CASSPPRLAGGRQETQYF.

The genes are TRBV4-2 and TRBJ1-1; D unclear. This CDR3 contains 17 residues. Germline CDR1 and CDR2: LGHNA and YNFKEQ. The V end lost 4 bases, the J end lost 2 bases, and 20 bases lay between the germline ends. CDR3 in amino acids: CASSLGPFSAGNTEAFF. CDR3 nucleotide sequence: TGTGCCAGCAGCCTAGGGCCGTTCTCAGCGGGCAACACTGAAGCTTTCTTT.

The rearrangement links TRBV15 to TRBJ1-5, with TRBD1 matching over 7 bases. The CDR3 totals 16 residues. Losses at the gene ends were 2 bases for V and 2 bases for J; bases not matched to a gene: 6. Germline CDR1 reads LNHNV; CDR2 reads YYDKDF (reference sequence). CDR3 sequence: CATSRSTGLGNQPQHF. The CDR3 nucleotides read TGTGCCACCAGCAGATCGACAGGGTTGGGCAATCAGCCCCAGCATTTT.

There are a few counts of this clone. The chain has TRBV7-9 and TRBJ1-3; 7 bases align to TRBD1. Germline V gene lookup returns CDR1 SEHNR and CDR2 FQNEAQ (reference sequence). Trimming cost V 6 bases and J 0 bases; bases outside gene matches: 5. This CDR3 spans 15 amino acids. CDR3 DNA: TGTGCCAGCAGGTCAGGGGGGAGCTCTGGAAACACCATATATTTT. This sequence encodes CASRSGGSSGNTIYF.

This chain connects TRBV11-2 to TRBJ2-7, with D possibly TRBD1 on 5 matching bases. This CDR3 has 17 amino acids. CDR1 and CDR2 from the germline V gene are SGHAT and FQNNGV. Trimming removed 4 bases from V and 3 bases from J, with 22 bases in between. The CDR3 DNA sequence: TGTGCCAGCAGCTCCGTAAAACTTAGGACAATAAACTACGAGCAGTACTTC. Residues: CASSSVKLRTINYEQYF.

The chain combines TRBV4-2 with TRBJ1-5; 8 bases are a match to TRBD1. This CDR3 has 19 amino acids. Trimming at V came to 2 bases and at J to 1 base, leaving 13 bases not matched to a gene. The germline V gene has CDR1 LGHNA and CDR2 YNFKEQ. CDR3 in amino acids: CASSQFDRGGWMSNQPQHF. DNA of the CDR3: TGTGCCAGCAGCCAATTCGACAGGGGCGGATGGATGAGCAATCAGCCCCAGCATTTT.

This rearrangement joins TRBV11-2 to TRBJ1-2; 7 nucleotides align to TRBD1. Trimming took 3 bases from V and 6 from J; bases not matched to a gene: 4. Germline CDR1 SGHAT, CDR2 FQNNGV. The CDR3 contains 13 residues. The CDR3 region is CASSFSGGNGYTF. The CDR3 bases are TGTGCCAGCAGCTTCTCAGGGGGGAATGGCTACACCTTC.

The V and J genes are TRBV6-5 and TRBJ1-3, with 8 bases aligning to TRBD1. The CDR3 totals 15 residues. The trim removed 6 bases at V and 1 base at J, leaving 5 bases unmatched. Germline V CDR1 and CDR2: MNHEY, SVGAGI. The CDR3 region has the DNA TGTGCCAGCAGACTTCAGGGGGCATCTGGAAACACCATATATTTT. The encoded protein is CASRLQGASGNTIYF.

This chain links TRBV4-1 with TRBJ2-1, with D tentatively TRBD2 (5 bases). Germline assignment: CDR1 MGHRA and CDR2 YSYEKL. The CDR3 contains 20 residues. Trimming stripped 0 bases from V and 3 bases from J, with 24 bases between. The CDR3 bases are TGCGCCAGCAGCCAAGAAGGAGGTACTAGTAATCGTCCCATCTACAATGAGCAGTTCTTC. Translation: CASSQEGGTSNRPIYNEQFF.

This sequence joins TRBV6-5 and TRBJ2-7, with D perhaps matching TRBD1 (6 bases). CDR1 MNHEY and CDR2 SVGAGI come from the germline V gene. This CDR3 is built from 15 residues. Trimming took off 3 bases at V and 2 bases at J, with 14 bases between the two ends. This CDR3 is CASSYFSGQPYEQYF. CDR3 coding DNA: TGTGCCAGCAGTTATTTTTCGGGACAACCCTACGAGCAGTACTTC.

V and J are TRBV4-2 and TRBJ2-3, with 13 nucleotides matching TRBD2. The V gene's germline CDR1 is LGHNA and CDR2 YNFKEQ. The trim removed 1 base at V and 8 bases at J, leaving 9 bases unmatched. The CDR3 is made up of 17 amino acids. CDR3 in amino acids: CASSQVATSGGASTQYF. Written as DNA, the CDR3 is TGTGCCAGCAGCCAAGTAGCTACTAGCGGGGGGGCCTCTACGCAGTATTTT.

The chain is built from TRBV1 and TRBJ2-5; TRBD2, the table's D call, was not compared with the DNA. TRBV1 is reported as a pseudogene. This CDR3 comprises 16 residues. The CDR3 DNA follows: TGCACCAGCAGCCAAGAAGGTAGCGGGAGACAAGAGACCCAGTACTTC. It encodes CTSSQEGSGRQETQYF.

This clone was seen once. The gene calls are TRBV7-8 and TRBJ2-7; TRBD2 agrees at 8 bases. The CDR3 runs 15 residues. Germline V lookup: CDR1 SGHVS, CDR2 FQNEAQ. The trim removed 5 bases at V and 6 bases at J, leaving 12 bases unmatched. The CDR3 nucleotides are TGTGCCAGCAGCCCCGGGGGGGCCCACAAGGGCGAGCAGTACTTC. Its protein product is CASSPGGAHKGEQYF.